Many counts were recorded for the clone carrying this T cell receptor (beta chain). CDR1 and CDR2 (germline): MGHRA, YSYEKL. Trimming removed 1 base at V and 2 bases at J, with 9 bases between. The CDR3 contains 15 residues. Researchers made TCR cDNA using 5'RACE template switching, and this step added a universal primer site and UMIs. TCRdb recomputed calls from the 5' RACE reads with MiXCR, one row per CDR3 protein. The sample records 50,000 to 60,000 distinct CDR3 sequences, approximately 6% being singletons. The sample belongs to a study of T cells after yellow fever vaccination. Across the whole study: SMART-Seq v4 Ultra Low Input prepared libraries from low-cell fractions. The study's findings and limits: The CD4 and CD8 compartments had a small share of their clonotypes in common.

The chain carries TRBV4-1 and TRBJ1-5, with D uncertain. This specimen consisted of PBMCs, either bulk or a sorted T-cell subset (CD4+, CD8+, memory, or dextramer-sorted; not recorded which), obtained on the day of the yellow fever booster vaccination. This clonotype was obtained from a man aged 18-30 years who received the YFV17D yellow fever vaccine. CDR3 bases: TGCGCCAGCAGCCAAGGTCTGGCTCGCAATCAGCCCCAGCATTTT. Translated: CASSQGLARNQPQHF.